These T cell receptor beta chains were read from a single sample in a study of blood T cell repertoires in COVID-19. Method: immunoSEQ multiplex PCR; TCRdb's copy keeps in-frame clones and lacks some. The sample shows about 150,000 clones, about four fifths of them seen only once. Sample: peripheral blood. The source is a man in his sixties with acute or convalescent COVID-19. The CDR3 runs from the conserved cysteine through the conserved F or W.

J gene,V gene,CDR3 protein
TRBJ1-4,TRBV7-9,CASSLLQSNEKLFF
TRBJ2-1,TRBV23-1,CASSQAGAGEYNEQFF
TRBJ2-1,TRBV5-6,CASSFGGPYNEQFF
TRBJ2-5,TRBV6-5,CASSLLGGPQETQYF
TRBJ2-4,TRBV5-4,CASSLGLAGGWNIQYF
TRBJ1-6,TRBV7-2,CASSLNTEGGSPLHF
TRBJ1-5,TRBV9,CASSVAGNQPQHF
TRBJ2-2,TRBV10-3,CAISTGTPTGELFF
TRBJ1-5,TRBV28,CASSLQLGQYNQPQHF
TRBJ2-1,TRBV11-2,CASSLDPKGSLYNEQFF
TRBJ1-6,TRBV10-1,CASSNSGRKNSPLHF
TRBJ2-7,TRBV15,CATSRDSGAGLAGNYEQYF
TRBJ2-7,TRBV12-5,CASGLVAAGGEQYF
TRBJ2-1,TRBV9,CASSVVGGHEQFF
TRBJ2-5,TRBV20-1,CSVRGQTQYF
TRBJ2-7,TRBV5-1,CASSTRTGSTGEQYF
TRBJ2-7,TRBV2,CASSETGTAGREQYF
TRBJ2-3,TRBV28,CASSALLLTTDTQYF
TRBJ2-3,TRBV6-6,CASRRLAGAGDTQYF
TRBJ1-5,TRBV7-2,CASSPRTGGPQPQHF
TRBJ2-3,TRBV7-9,CASSTTQRGGFDTQYF
TRBJ1-2,TRBV6-2/TRBV6-3,CASSYPGQGLTNYGYTF
TRBJ1-6,TRBV5-6,CASSLAVGVGGSPLHF
TRBJ1-2,TRBV5-1,CASSQETGANYGYTF
TRBJ2-2,TRBV28,CAARQGNTGELFF
TRBJ2-1,TRBV11-2,CASSLGGPSSYNEQFF
TRBJ2-4,TRBV19,CASSIDRNIQYF
TRBJ2-1,TRBV29-1,CSGRRDSTYNEQFF
TRBJ2-2,TRBV12-3/TRBV12-4,CASSLLAPGELFF
TRBJ1-1,TRBV27,CASSTLTGPLGTEAFF
TRBJ1-2,TRBV28,CASSLSGNYGYTF
TRBJ2-7,TRBV11-2,CASSLDFPGGVGEQYF
TRBJ1-2,TRBV28,CAAHGDRVYGYTF
TRBJ2-1,TRBV4-3,CASSPLGEEQFF
TRBJ1-1,TRBV28,CAISRQGPAWGTEAFF
TRBJ2-2,TRBV19,CASTSFTGELFF
TRBJ2-7,TRBV4-1,CASSRLGQGNEQYF
TRBJ1-5,TRBV11-2,CASSFNNQPQHF
TRBJ1-2,TRBV13,CASSLSSLGGYTF
TRBJ1-1,TRBV11-3,CASSLDSDNTEAFF
TRBJ2-5,TRBV11-2,CASSPWTSGRETQYF
TRBJ2-7,TRBV19,CASSTSTDRAEQYF
TRBJ2-4,TRBV5-5,CASSFRPVGQNIQYF
TRBJ1-2,TRBV6-5,CASRSQGAVYGYTF
TRBJ1-1,TRBV3-1/TRBV3-2,CASRRTRGTEAFF
TRBJ2-1,TRBV24-1,CATSDASAVSGGYNEQFF
TRBJ1-5,TRBV5-6,CASSLSADQPQHF
TRBJ1-5,TRBV19,CASSISQGGIHNQPQHF
TRBJ2-2,TRBV18,CASSPRTGTGELFF
TRBJ2-3,TRBV5-4,CASSLGREATSDTQYF
TRBJ1-2,TRBV7-2,CASSTSGTGGKGGYTF
TRBJ2-2,TRBV6-6,CASTPRGQWNTGELFF
TRBJ1-2,TRBV4-1,CASSQVRGNGYTF
TRBJ2-2,TRBV29-1,CSVEGTGYFTGELFF
TRBJ1-1,TRBV5-5,CASSSDWNTEAFF